This T cell receptor beta chain is drawn from a study of cytomegalovirus exposure and HLA in healthy donors. This CDR3 spans 15 amino acids. CDR1 SGDLS and CDR2 YYNGEE come from the germline V gene. Trimming took off 3 bases at V and 5 bases at J, with 15 bases between the two ends. The study ran its PCR with 60 Vbeta and 13 Jbeta primers. TCRdb's copy holds only in-frame clones and misses some; the assay was immunoSEQ multiplex PCR. The table includes approximately 150,000 clones, 75% detected once. This clonotype was sampled from a man between 18 and 29 years old in good health and CMV-seropositive. The chain recombines TRBV9 with TRBJ2-1, with D tentatively TRBD2 (6 bases). The source material was PBMCs. DNA of the CDR3: TGTGCCAGCAGCGCCCGACTAGTCCCTGACAATGAGCAGTTCTTC. Its translation: CASSARLVPDNEQFF.